This T cell receptor (beta chain) comes out of a study of blood T cell repertoires in COVID-19. The overall study: Researchers got acute and convalescent COVID-19 samples from the United States, Italy and Spain. Nucleic acid was either cDNA or gDNA, and it came from T cells, B-cell-depleted T cells, or PBMCs.

CDR3 size: 13 residues. V gave up 7 bases and J gave up 8 bases; unmatched junction bases: 9. Germline CDR1 MNHEY, CDR2 SVGAGI. In the source study's methods: The assay estimated nucleated cells by amplifying reference gene primers. Clones were sequenced by immunoSEQ multiplex PCR, and TCRdb holds only the in-frame ones, with some missing. V, J and clone size reflect that table, while D and trimming were determined from the DNA. The table includes roughly 70,000 clones, 80% to 95% detected once. In Seattle, patients joined the study during active infection and were tracked longitudinally. This receptor was identified in a man aged 50 or older with COVID-19, enrolled during active disease. The rearrangement joins TRBV6-5 to TRBJ1-1; TRBD1 aligns across 8 bases. The sequenced material came from peripheral blood. The chain's CDR3 is CASTGQGHYEAFF. CDR3 coding DNA: TGTGCCAGCACCGGACAGGGACATTACGAAGCTTTCTTT.